This T cell receptor beta chain was recovered during a study of blood T cell repertoires in COVID-19. Per the original data handling: Amplification with reference gene primers provided the estimates of nucleated cell counts. Using immunoSEQ multiplex PCR, the repertoire was profiled, and TCRdb retains in-frame clones only, with some absent. The D gene and trimming were derived from the DNA, and the V and J assignments and clone size from that table. The sample lists some 45,000 clones; around 92% were seen once. Germline V gene sequence: CDR1 LNHNV, CDR2 YYDKDF (reference sequence). The CDR3 covers 15 residues. V gave up 0 bases and J gave up 7 bases, with 12 bases separating them.

V usage is TRBV15 and J usage is TRBJ1-4; maybe TRBD1 (6 bases). Sequencing was done on a sample of peripheral blood. The TCR sequence derives from a human donor in a cohort sampled during active COVID-19. CDR3 in amino acids: CATSRDRGDVEKLFF. The CDR3 DNA sequence: TGTGCCACCAGCAGAGACAGGGGAGATGTTGAAAAACTGTTTTTT.